This T cell receptor (beta chain) is drawn from a study of blood T cell repertoires in COVID-19. Overall study context: Spain, Italy and the United States supplied samples that represented acute and convalescent COVID-19.

V dropped 8 bases and J dropped 7; count of bases not matched to a gene: 10. Germline CDR1 and CDR2: LGHDT and YNNKEL (reference sequence). CDR3 length: 15 amino acids. Participant-given clinical history determined each cohort assignment. Donors in Cohort 3 who had recovered were those with two negative PCRs, healthcare professional clearance, or resolution of their symptoms. The table came from immunoSEQ multiplex PCR; TCRdb's copy has only in-frame clones and leaves some out. The sample shows about 310,000 clones, roughly 87% of them seen only once. Sequencing input: PBMCs or T cells enriched from blood (not recorded which). This receptor was obtained from a woman aged 18-30 years who had recovered from COVID-19. V gene TRBV3-1 (or the pseudogene TRBV3-2) combines with J gene TRBJ1-6, with 8 bases lining up with TRBD1. CDR3 nucleotides: TGTGCCAGCTCGTTCCGGGACAGGCTCAATTCACCCCTCCACTTT. It codes for CASSFRDRLNSPLHF.